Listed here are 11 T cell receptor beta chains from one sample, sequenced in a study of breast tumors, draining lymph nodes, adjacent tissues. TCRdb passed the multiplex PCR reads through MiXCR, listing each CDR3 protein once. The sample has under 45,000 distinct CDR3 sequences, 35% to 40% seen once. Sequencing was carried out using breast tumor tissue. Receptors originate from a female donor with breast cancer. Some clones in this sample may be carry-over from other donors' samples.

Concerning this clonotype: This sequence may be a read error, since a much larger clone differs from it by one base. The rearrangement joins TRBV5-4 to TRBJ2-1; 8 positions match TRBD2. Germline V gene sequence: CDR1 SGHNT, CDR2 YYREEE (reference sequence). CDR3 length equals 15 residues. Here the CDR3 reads CASRYPREGLDEQSF. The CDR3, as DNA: TGTGCCAGCAGATATCCCCGGGAGGGCCTTGATGAGCAGTCCTTC.

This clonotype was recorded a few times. CDR3 DNA sequence: TGTGCCAGCTCACCAAACTACGGGGGCATTGGCTACACCTTC. Translation gives CASSPNYGGIGYTF. The genes are TRBV18 and TRBJ1-2; possibly TRBD1 for D (6 bases). This CDR3 has 14 amino acids. In germline, CDR1 is KGHSH, CDR2 LQKENI. With 2 bases removed from V and 7 bases from J, the gap between germline ends came to 14 bases.

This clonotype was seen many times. The CDR3 spells CSARGGAWDSPLHF. The DNA of the CDR3 is TGCAGTGCTAGGGGGGGGGCCTGGGATTCACCCCTCCACTTT. This chain links TRBV20-1 with TRBJ1-6, with D possibly matching TRBD1 (6 bases). Germline assignment: CDR1 DFQATT and CDR2 SNEGSKA (reference sequence). The CDR3 has 14 residues. V lost 3 bases and J 8 bases, leaving 14 bases between the germline ends.

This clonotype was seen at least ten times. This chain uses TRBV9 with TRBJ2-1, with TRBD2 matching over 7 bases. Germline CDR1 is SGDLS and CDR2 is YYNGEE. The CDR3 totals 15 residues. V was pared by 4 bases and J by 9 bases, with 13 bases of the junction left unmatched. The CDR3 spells CASSPLAGVSFEQFF. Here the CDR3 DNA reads TGTGCCAGCAGCCCCCTCGCGGGAGTTTCTTTTGAGCAGTTCTTC. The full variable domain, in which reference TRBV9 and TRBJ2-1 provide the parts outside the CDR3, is DSGVTQTPKHLITATGQRVTLRCSPRSGDLSVYWYQQSLDQGLQFLIQYYNGEERAKGNILERFSAQQFPDLHSELNLSSLELGDSALYFCASSPLAGVSFEQFFGPGTRLTVL.

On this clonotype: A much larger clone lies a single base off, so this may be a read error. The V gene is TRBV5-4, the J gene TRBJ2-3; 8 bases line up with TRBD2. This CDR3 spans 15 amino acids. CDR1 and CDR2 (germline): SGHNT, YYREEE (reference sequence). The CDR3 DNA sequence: TGTGCCAGCAGCTTGGATAGCGGGATGACTGATACGCGGTATTTT. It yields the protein CASSLDSGMTDTRYF.

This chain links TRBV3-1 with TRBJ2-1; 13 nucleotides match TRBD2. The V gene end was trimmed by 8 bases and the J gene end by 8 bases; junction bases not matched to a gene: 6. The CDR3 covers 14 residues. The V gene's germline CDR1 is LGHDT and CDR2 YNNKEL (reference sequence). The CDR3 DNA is TGTGCCAGCCAGGGACTAGCGGGAAACGATGAGCAGTTCTTC. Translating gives CASQGLAGNDEQFF.

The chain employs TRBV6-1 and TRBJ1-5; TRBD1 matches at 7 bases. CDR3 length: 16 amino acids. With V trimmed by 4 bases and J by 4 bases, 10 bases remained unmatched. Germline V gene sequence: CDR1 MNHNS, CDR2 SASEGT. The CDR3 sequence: CASSGNTGVGNQPQHF. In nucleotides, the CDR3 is TGTGCCAGCAGTGGAAACACAGGGGTGGGAAATCAGCCCCAGCATTTT.

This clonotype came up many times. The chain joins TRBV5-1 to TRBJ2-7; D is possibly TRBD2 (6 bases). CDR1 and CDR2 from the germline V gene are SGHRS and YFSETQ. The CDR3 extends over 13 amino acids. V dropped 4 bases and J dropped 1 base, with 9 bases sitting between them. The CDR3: CASSAGRSYEQYF. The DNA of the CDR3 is TGCGCCAGCAGCGCGGGACGGTCCTACGAGCAGTACTTC.

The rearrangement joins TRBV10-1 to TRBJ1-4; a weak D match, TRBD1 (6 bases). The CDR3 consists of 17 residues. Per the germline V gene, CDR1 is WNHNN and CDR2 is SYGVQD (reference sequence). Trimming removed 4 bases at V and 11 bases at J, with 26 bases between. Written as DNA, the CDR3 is TGCGCCAGCAGTGGGCCCACAGGGAGGATAGGGCTAGGTAAACTGTTTTTT. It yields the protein CASSGPTGRIGLGKLFF.

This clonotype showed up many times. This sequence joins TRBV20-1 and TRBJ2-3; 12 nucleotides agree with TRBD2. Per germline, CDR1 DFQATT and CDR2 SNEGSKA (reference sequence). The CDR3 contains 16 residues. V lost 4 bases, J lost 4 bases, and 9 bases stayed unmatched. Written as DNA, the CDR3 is TGCAGTGCTATCCCCTGGACTAGCGGGATCCCAGATACGCAGTATTTT. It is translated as CSAIPWTSGIPDTQYF.

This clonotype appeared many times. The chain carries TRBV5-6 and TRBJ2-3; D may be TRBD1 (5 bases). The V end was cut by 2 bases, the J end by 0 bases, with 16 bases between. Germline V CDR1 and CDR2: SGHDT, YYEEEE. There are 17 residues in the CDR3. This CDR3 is CASSFPETGPSTDTQYF. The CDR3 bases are TGTGCCAGCAGCTTCCCAGAAACAGGCCCTAGCACAGATACGCAGTATTTT.